The 22 T cell receptor beta chains below all came from one sample that was sequenced in a study of CD8 T cells in Susac syndrome. Random hexamers served to reverse transcribe about 0.5 to 1 ug RNA. From the immunoSEQ multiplex PCR reads, TCRdb called clonotypes with MiXCR, one entry per CDR3 protein. This repertoire shows some 200,000 distinct CDR3 sequences, 85% to 95% found once; its top ten account for about 0.17%. Specimen: CD8+ T cells from PBMCs. Receptor source: a human donor with Susac syndrome.

The genes are TRBV27 and TRBJ2-5, with D tentatively TRBD2 (6 bases). CDR3 size: 13 residues. Trimming stripped 6 bases from V and 2 bases from J, with 10 bases between. The V gene's germline CDR1 is MNHEY and CDR2 SMNVEV (reference sequence). The CDR3 DNA sequence: TGTGCCAGCAGAGCCGGGACTCAAGAGACCCAGTACTTC. It is translated as CASRAGTQETQYF.

The chain uses TRBV4-1 and TRBJ2-1; the match to TRBD2 covers 7 bases. The CDR3 is 14 residues long. The germline gives CDR1 MGHRA, CDR2 YSYEKL. Trimming at V came to 4 bases and at J to 5 bases, leaving 5 bases not matched to a gene. DNA for the CDR3: TGCGCCAGCAGCCGACCTAGCGGAAACAATGAGCAGTTCTTC. Translating it yields CASSRPSGNNEQFF.

The chain carries TRBV24-1 and TRBJ2-3; TRBD2 matches at 10 bases. Trimming took 3 bases from V and 1 from J; bases not matched to a gene: 6. Germline V gene data show CDR1 as KGHDR and CDR2 as SFDVKD. This CDR3 is 17 amino acids long. The CDR3 here is CATSDRTSGFGTDTQYF. DNA for the CDR3: TGTGCCACCAGTGATCGGACTAGCGGATTTGGCACAGATACGCAGTATTTT.

The V gene is TRBV6-5, the J gene TRBJ1-2, with a weak D call TRBD1 (6 bases). V lost 2 bases and J lost 0, with 13 bases in between. The germline CDR1 and CDR2 sequences are MNHEY and SVGAGI. The CDR3 extends over 16 amino acids. The CDR3 nucleotides are TGTGCCAGCAGTTACGGAGAGACAGGAGCTAACTATGGCTACACCTTC. The encoded protein is CASSYGETGANYGYTF.

The chain couples TRBV30 to TRBJ1-2; D not resolved. The CDR3 sequence is 13 residues long. Germline V gene lookup returns CDR1 GTSNPN and CDR2 SVGIG (reference sequence). Trimming left V 5 bases short and J 4 bases short, with 14 bases between. CDR3 DNA: TGTGCCTGGCTAGTCCCGGGTGGCTATGGCTACACCTTC. It is translated as CAWLVPGGYGYTF.

The rearrangement joins TRBV7-6 to TRBJ2-1, with D possibly TRBD1 on 5 matching bases. The V gene lost 3 bases and the J gene lost 7 bases, with 7 bases spanning the gap. Germline-derived CDR1 and CDR2 are SGHVS and FNYEAQ. This CDR3 is built from 12 residues. The chain's CDR3 is CASSFRANEQFF. The CDR3 region has the DNA TGTGCCAGCAGCTTCAGGGCGAATGAGCAGTTCTTC.

This clonotype was found once. V is TRBV9 and J is TRBJ2-1, with 11 bases matching TRBD2. The V and J ends lost 3 bases and 3 bases, in that order; junction bases with no gene match: 8. This CDR3 region has 17 residues. Germline V gives CDR1 SGDLS, CDR2 YYNGEE. The CDR3 is CASSEAGTSGIYNEQFF. CDR3 bases: TGTGCCAGCAGCGAGGCCGGGACTAGCGGCATCTACAATGAGCAGTTCTTC.

V is TRBV7-2 and J is TRBJ2-7; D remains unclear. V was pared by 3 bases and J by 2 bases, with 11 bases between. CDR3 length: 14 amino acids. Germline CDR1 SGHTA, CDR2 FQGNSA. The CDR3 nucleotides are TGTGCCAGCAGCTTTAACACTGGAACCTACGAGCAGTACTTC. Translation: CASSFNTGTYEQYF.

The rearrangement links TRBV3-1 to TRBJ2-5; D is ambiguous. V dropped 2 bases and J dropped 0 bases, with 4 bases sitting between them. The CDR3 consists of 13 residues. Germline V gene sequence: CDR1 LGHDT, CDR2 YNNKEL (reference sequence). The CDR3 nucleotides are TGTGCCAGCAGCCAATTCAACCAAGAGACCCAGTACTTC. Translated, it gives CASSQFNQETQYF.

V gene TRBV4-1 combines with J gene TRBJ2-5; no reliable D call. Trimming removed 1 base from V and 5 bases from J, with 14 bases in between. Germline CDR1 is MGHRA and CDR2 is YSYEKL. The CDR3 extends over 15 amino acids. The CDR3 coding sequence is TGCGCCAGCAGCCAAGTCCTCCTAGGTCGGGAGACCCAGTACTTC. It codes for CASSQVLLGRETQYF.

The chain carries TRBV2 and TRBJ1-2; D uncertain. Germline V CDR1 and CDR2: SNHLY, FYNNEI. The CDR3 has 13 amino acids. V was pared by 3 bases and J by 12 bases, with 17 bases between. The CDR3 DNA reads as TGTGCCAGCAGTGAGAGCGAGCGAGGATTGAACACCTTC. It translates to CASSESERGLNTF.

The gene calls are TRBV29-1 and TRBJ2-3; D gene uncertain. The CDR3 sequence is 12 residues long. In germline, CDR1 is SQVTM, CDR2 ANQGSEA. V lost 2 bases to trimming and J lost 3 bases, with 6 bases between them. The chain's CDR3 is CSVEKGTDTQYF. The CDR3 DNA sequence: TGCAGCGTTGAAAAAGGAACAGATACGCAGTATTTT.

The gene calls are TRBV12-3 or TRBV12-4 and TRBJ2-7; D gene ambiguous. The CDR3 contains 14 residues. V lost 5 bases and J 3 bases, leaving 14 bases between the germline ends. The CDR3 sequence: CASSPNLGHYEQYF. CDR3 sequence (DNA): TGTGCCAGCAGTCCCAACTTAGGCCACTACGAGCAGTACTTC.

The V gene is TRBV5-6, the J gene TRBJ2-7; 9 bases match TRBD2. This CDR3 has 15 residues. V shed 0 bases and J 4 bases; nucleotides not matched to a gene: 5. Looked up from germline, CDR1 is SGHDT and CDR2 is YYEEEE. CDR3 sequence (DNA): TGTGCCAGCAGCTTGGGGCTAGCGGGACTATACGAGCAGTACTTC. Translation gives CASSLGLAGLYEQYF.

The rearrangement uses TRBV18 and TRBJ2-7; TRBD1 might be the D (5 bases). CDR3 length: 15 amino acids. V was clipped by 1 base and J by 2 bases, with 12 bases between them. Germline CDR1 KGHSH, CDR2 LQKENI. The CDR3, as DNA: TGTGCCAGCTCACCACTAGGGGATTCAACCTACGAGCAGTACTTC. This translates into CASSPLGDSTYEQYF.

V and J are TRBV5-1 and TRBJ1-1; a possible D gene is TRBD1 (5 bases). The CDR3 totals 13 residues. V was shortened by 4 bases and J by 0 bases, with 7 bases between the two germline ends. Germline V CDR1 and CDR2: SGHRS, YFSETQ. The CDR3 reads CASSTDMNTEAFF. The CDR3 DNA sequence: TGCGCCAGCAGCACGGACATGAACACTGAAGCTTTCTTT. Full variable domain (remainder filled in from reference TRBV5-1 and TRBJ1-1): KAGVTQTPRYLIKTRGQQVTLSCSPISGHRSVSWYQQTPGQGLQFLFEYFSETQRNKGNFPGRFSGRQFSNSRSEMNVSTLELGDSALYLCASSTDMNTEAFFGQGTRLTVV.

CDR3 in amino acids: CASSLVDEYNEQFF. The DNA of the CDR3 is TGTGCCAGCAGTTTAGTCGACGAGTACAATGAGCAGTTCTTC. The chain links TRBV12-3 or TRBV12-4 to TRBJ2-1; D remains ambiguous. This CDR3 is 14 amino acids long. Trimming removed 1 base from V and 4 bases from J, with 8 bases in between.

The rearrangement uses TRBV5-1 and TRBJ2-1, with 11 bases lining up with TRBD2. The CDR3 consists of 15 residues. V shed 5 bases and J 4 bases; nucleotides not matched to a gene: 5. Germline V lookup: CDR1 SGHRS, CDR2 YFSETQ. DNA for the CDR3: TGCGCCAGCAGGCTAGCGGGGGGACAATACAATGAGCAGTTCTTC. As protein: CASRLAGGQYNEQFF.

This chain joins TRBV29-1 and TRBJ1-2, with 7 positions matching TRBD1. Looked up from germline, CDR1 is SQVTM and CDR2 is ANQGSEA. This CDR3 comprises 15 residues. J lost 0 bases, V lost 5 bases, and 9 bases had no gene match. CDR3 protein: CSVYHRDSTNYGYTF. Here the CDR3 DNA reads TGCAGCGTTTATCATAGGGACAGTACTAACTATGGCTACACCTTC.

The V gene is TRBV9, the J gene TRBJ2-5; D gene uncertain. With 4 bases removed from V and 5 bases from J, the gap between germline ends came to 15 bases. CDR1 is SGDLS, CDR2 YYNGEE, per germline. The CDR3 is 14 residues long. CDR3: CASSPWASDETQYF. DNA for the CDR3: TGTGCCAGCAGCCCATGGGCCTCGGATGAGACCCAGTACTTC. Looking up the rest from reference TRBV9 and TRBJ2-5 gives the full variable domain: DSGVTQTPKHLITATGQRVTLRCSPRSGDLSVYWYQQSLDQGLQFLIQYYNGEERAKGNILERFSAQQFPDLHSELNLSSLELGDSALYFCASSPWASDETQYFGPGTRLLVL.

The rearrangement links TRBV20-1 to TRBJ1-1; no reliable D call. This CDR3 spans 11 amino acids. V was pared by 5 bases and J by 4 bases, with 8 bases between. The germline V gene encodes CDR1 DFQATT and CDR2 SNEGSKA (reference sequence). The CDR3 loop is CSALWGTEAFF. The CDR3 DNA reads as TGCAGTGCTTTATGGGGCACTGAAGCTTTCTTT.

The chain uses TRBV11-2 and TRBJ2-7, with 13 bases identical to TRBD2. Germline lookup yields CDR1 SGHAT and CDR2 FQNNGV. The trim removed 1 base at V and 0 bases at J, leaving 3 bases unmatched. There are 17 residues in the CDR3. The CDR3 reads CASSLGLAGGSSYEQYF. The DNA for the CDR3 is TGTGCCAGCAGCTTAGGACTAGCGGGGGGTAGCTCCTACGAGCAGTACTTC.